Following are 22 T cell receptor beta chains from one sample sequenced in a study of blood T cell repertoires in COVID-19. TCRdb's copy holds only in-frame clones and misses some; the assay was immunoSEQ multiplex PCR. The sample lists under 150,000 clones, approximately 87% occurring once. The sequencing input was PBMCs or T cells enriched from blood (not recorded which). The receptors stem from a woman aged 25 to 39 with acute COVID-19.

V gene TRBV28 combines with J gene TRBJ1-6, with a tentative D call TRBD1 (6 bases). Looked up from germline, CDR1 is MDHEN and CDR2 is SYDVKM. Trimming cost V 5 bases and J 12 bases, with 11 bases left between them. The CDR3 loop spans 12 amino acids. The CDR3 DNA reads as TGTGCCAGCAGTGCACGACAGGAACCCCTCCACTTT. It is translated as CASSARQEPLHF.

V is TRBV11-2 and J is TRBJ1-6; the match to TRBD1 covers 8 bases. This CDR3 has 15 amino acids. Germline assignment: CDR1 SGHAT and CDR2 FQNNGV. Trimming at V came to 6 bases and at J to 9 bases, leaving 10 bases not matched to a gene. The chain's CDR3 is CASRETGGQVSPLHF. CDR3 DNA sequence: TGTGCCAGCAGAGAAACAGGGGGGCAGGTTTCACCCCTCCACTTT. Complete variable domain (other parts from reference TRBV11-2 and TRBJ1-6): EAGVAQSPRYKIIEKRQSVAFWCNPISGHATLYWYQQILGQGPKLLIQFQNNGVVDDSQLPKDRFSAERLKGVDSTLKIQPAKLEDSAVYLCASRETGGQVSPLHFGNGTRLTVT.

The rearrangement uses TRBV19 and TRBJ2-1; TRBD2 aligns across 7 bases. CDR3 size: 16 residues. V was clipped by 9 bases and J by 4 bases; unmatched bases: 15. Germline loops: CDR1 LNHDA, CDR2 SQIVND (reference sequence). The CDR3 reads CASQPWSGKDYNEQFF. As DNA, the CDR3 is TGTGCCAGCCAACCATGGAGCGGGAAGGATTACAATGAGCAGTTCTTC. The whole variable domain, filled in from reference TRBV19 and TRBJ2-1, reads DGGITQSPKYLFRKEGQNVTLSCEQNLNHDAMYWYRQDPGQGLRLIYYSQIVNDFQKGDIAEGYSVSREKKESFPLTVTSAQKNPTAFYLCASQPWSGKDYNEQFFGPGTRLTVL.

V usage is TRBV28 and J usage is TRBJ2-7; 14 bases align to TRBD2. J was trimmed by 3 bases and V by 5 bases; bases with no gene match: 3. CDR1 and CDR2 from the germline V gene are MDHEN and SYDVKM. The CDR3 runs to 15 residues. CDR3 amino acids: CASSLGTSGSYEQYF. DNA for the CDR3: TGTGCCAGCAGTCTAGGGACTAGCGGGAGCTACGAGCAGTACTTC.

J is TRBJ1-1 and V is TRBV12-3 or TRBV12-4, with a tentative D call TRBD1 (5 bases). Trimming left V 7 bases short and J 0 bases short, with 9 bases between. This CDR3 is 13 amino acids long. The CDR3 nucleotides are TGTGCCAGCATTCAGGGCATGAACACTGAAGCTTTCTTT. Translated, it gives CASIQGMNTEAFF.

The chain carries TRBV28 and TRBJ2-1; 12 bases fit TRBD1. The CDR3 spans 17 residues. Germline values: CDR1 MDHEN, CDR2 SYDVKM. After removal of 6 bases from V and 3 bases from J, the junction contained 9 bases not matched to a gene. In nucleotides, the CDR3 is TGTGCCAGCAGCCCCCCGGGACAGGGGGCGATCTACAATGAGCAGTTCTTC. Its protein product is CASSPPGQGAIYNEQFF.

The chain links TRBV23-1 to TRBJ2-7; 8 positions agree with TRBD2. TRBV23-1 is assigned to the ORF class and has an uncertain function. After removal of 2 bases from V and 3 bases from J, the junction contained 12 bases not matched to a gene. The CDR3 covers 17 residues. The CDR3 sequence: CASSQRDRSGRVYEQYF. As DNA, the CDR3 is TGCGCCAGCAGTCAACGAGACAGAAGCGGGAGAGTCTACGAGCAGTACTTC.

The rearrangement links TRBV5-5 to TRBJ1-5; the D gene is possibly TRBD1 (6 bases). Germline V gene sequence: CDR1 SGHKS, CDR2 YYEKEE (reference sequence). The V end lost 0 bases, the J end lost 2 bases, and 12 bases lay between the germline ends. The CDR3 totals 16 residues. CDR3 DNA: TGTGCCAGCAGCTTGGACCGGACAGACCGCAATCAGCCCCAGCATTTT. It specifies CASSLDRTDRNQPQHF.

The chain joins TRBV7-6 to TRBJ2-1, with 7 bases aligning to TRBD2. V lost 1 base to trimming and J lost 6 bases; unmatched junction nucleotides: 9. Germline CDR1 is SGHVS and CDR2 is FNYEAQ. This CDR3 is built from 16 residues. CDR3 nucleotides: TGTGCCAGCAGCTTAGGGGGTGGGAGGGCCCTCAATGAGCAGTTCTTC. Its protein product is CASSLGGGRALNEQFF. The full variable domain, its missing parts supplied by reference TRBV7-6 and TRBJ2-1, is GAGVSQSPRYKVTKRGQDVALRCDPISGHVSLYWYRQALGQGPEFLTYFNYEAQQDKSGLPNDRFSAERPEGSISTLTIQRTEQRDSAMYRCASSLGGGRALNEQFFGPGTRLTVL.

This rearrangement joins TRBV28 to TRBJ2-7; possible D gene TRBD2, 6 bases. V lost 3 bases to trimming and J lost 2 bases, with 14 bases between them. This CDR3 contains 15 residues. CDR1 and CDR2 from the germline V gene are MDHEN and SYDVKM. The CDR3 DNA is TGTGCCAGCAGTTTGCGTCCGGGGGTTACCTACGAGCAGTACTTC. Translation: CASSLRPGVTYEQYF.

The J gene is TRBJ1-1, the V gene TRBV27; no clear D. The CDR3 is 14 residues long. Trimming took off 8 bases at V and 0 bases at J, with 13 bases between the two ends. Germline lookup yields CDR1 MNHEY and CDR2 SMNVEV (reference sequence). CDR3 sequence reads: CASYVGDLNTEAFF. CDR3 in DNA: TGTGCCAGCTATGTGGGCGATTTGAACACTGAAGCTTTCTTT.

The V and J genes are TRBV6-2 or TRBV6-3 and TRBJ2-7; no clear D. Trimming pared 5 bases from V and 9 bases from J, leaving 17 bases between. The CDR3 has 13 amino acids. Germline CDR1 reads MNHEY; CDR2 reads SVGEGT. CDR3: CASSAGFQSGQYF. DNA of the CDR3: TGTGCCAGCAGTGCCGGGTTCCAGTCCGGGCAGTACTTC.

This rearrangement joins TRBV28 to TRBJ1-3; 10 bases line up with TRBD1. CDR1 is MDHEN, CDR2 SYDVKM, per germline. The CDR3 is made up of 17 amino acids. The trim removed 6 bases at V and 0 bases at J, leaving 8 bases unmatched. This CDR3 reads CASRGQGKGISGNTIYF. The CDR3 nucleotides are TGTGCCAGCAGGGGACAGGGGAAAGGTATCTCTGGAAACACCATATATTTT.

This chain links TRBV5-1 with TRBJ2-5; perhaps TRBD1 as D (6 bases). Germline V gene sequence: CDR1 SGHRS, CDR2 YFSETQ. The CDR3 sequence is 15 residues long. V was pared by 3 bases and J by 1 base, with 13 bases between. As DNA, the CDR3 is TGCGCCAGCAGCTCCCGACCGGACAGCCAAGAGACCCAGTACTTC. As protein: CASSSRPDSQETQYF.

This clone was observed once. V gene TRBV2 combines with J gene TRBJ1-5; D perhaps matches TRBD1 (6 bases). The V and J ends lost 5 bases and 4 bases respectively, with 15 bases between them. CDR1 is SNHLY and CDR2 is FYNNEI in the germline V gene. The CDR3 totals 15 residues. The CDR3: CASSRDGQNNQPQHF. The CDR3 nucleotides read TGTGCCAGCAGTAGAGATGGACAGAATAATCAGCCCCAGCATTTT.

V and J are TRBV5-6 and TRBJ2-3, with 11 bases fitting TRBD2. Germline V CDR1 and CDR2: SGHDT, YYEEEE. The CDR3 length is 15 residues. The J segment lost 5 bases and the V segment lost 0 bases, leaving 2 bases of the junction unmatched. This chain's CDR3 is CASSLALAGVDTQYF. The CDR3 DNA follows: TGTGCCAGCAGCTTGGCACTAGCGGGAGTAGATACGCAGTATTTT.

V and J are TRBV5-1 and TRBJ1-5; TRBD1 agrees at 7 bases. Germline lookup yields CDR1 SGHRS and CDR2 YFSETQ. The CDR3 has 15 amino acids. V lost 5 bases, J lost 2 bases, and 7 bases stayed unmatched. The CDR3 region is CASSSTGNGNQPQHF. The CDR3 bases are TGCGCCAGCAGTTCGACAGGGAACGGCAATCAGCCCCAGCATTTT.

The chain recombines TRBV12-3 or TRBV12-4 with TRBJ2-7; D is uncertain. Between the trimmed V and J ends, which lost 5 bases and 3 bases, there was a span of 8 bases. CDR3 length: 12 residues. In nucleotides, the CDR3 is TGTGCCAGCAGTCGTCTAGACTACGAGCAGTACTTC. Its protein is CASSRLDYEQYF.

The chain links TRBV18 to TRBJ2-7; D may be TRBD1 (6 bases). Germline V CDR1 and CDR2: KGHSH, LQKENI. V was pared by 3 bases and J by 0 bases, with 9 bases between. The CDR3 spans 14 residues. The chain's CDR3 is CASSPRDNSYEQYF. As DNA, the CDR3 is TGTGCCAGCTCACCCCGGGACAACTCCTACGAGCAGTACTTC.

CDR3 protein: CASSLPQTGELFF. The CDR3 nucleotides are TGTGCCAGCAGCCTCCCACAGACCGGGGAGCTGTTTTTT. V gene TRBV28 combines with J gene TRBJ2-2, with D uncertain. This CDR3 spans 13 amino acids. V was pared by 6 bases and J by 5 bases, with 10 bases between. Germline V gene lookup returns CDR1 MDHEN and CDR2 SYDVKM.

The chain joins TRBV19 to TRBJ1-1; 8 bases fit TRBD1. V lost 5 bases to trimming and J lost 4 bases; unmatched junction nucleotides: 6. Germline V gives CDR1 LNHDA, CDR2 SQIVND (reference sequence). This CDR3 is 14 amino acids long. The CDR3 nucleotides read TGTGCCAGTAGTCCTAACAGGGGGAGCACTGAAGCTTTCTTT. Translated, it gives CASSPNRGSTEAFF.

This clone appeared once. The V and J genes are TRBV5-6 and TRBJ1-6; 9 bases match TRBD1. The CDR3 runs to 17 residues. The V and J ends lost 0 bases and 10 bases, in that order; junction bases with no gene match: 11. Germline CDR1 is SGHDT and CDR2 is YYEEEE. CDR3 bases: TGTGCCAGCAGCTTGGCAACTACAGGGGGCTCTAACTCACCCCTCCACTTT. Its translation: CASSLATTGGSNSPLHF.